These T cell receptor beta chains were read from a single sample in a study of TIL therapy for anti-PD-1-resistant metastatic lung cancer. Sequencing was performed with immunoSEQ multiplex PCR; in TCRdb, only in-frame clones are kept and a portion is missing. This table holds about 50,000 clones, 80% to 90% found once. The sample consisted of blood, taken at baseline. These receptors all come from a person between 30 and 79 years old with non-small cell lung cancer. CDR3s include the opening cysteine and the closing phenylalanine or tryptophan. Each record gives: clone size, V gene, D gene, J gene, CDR3 DNA, CDR3 protein. A D gene is named only where the DNA matches it firmly. Not all rows give a size; the values are once, few, many and, for expanded clones, a class.

.	TRBV3-1/TRBV3-2	.	TRBJ2-2	TGTGCCAGCAGCCAAGTGATCCCCAGATATAACACCGGGGAGCTGTTTTTT	CASSQVIPRYNTGELFF
.	TRBV27	TRBD2	TRBJ2-7	TGTGCCAGCAGTTTGACCGGGAGGCCCTACGAGCAGTACTTC	CASSLTGRPYEQYF
once	TRBV16	.	TRBJ2-7	TGTGCCAGCAGCCAATCATCGGCCCGCTACGAGCAGTACTTC	CASSQSSARYEQYF
.	TRBV2	.	TRBJ1-4	TGTGCCAGCAGTGACTCTGGGGTGAGGAAACTGTTTTTT	CASSDSGVRKLFF
.	TRBV7-9	TRBD2	TRBJ2-7	TGTGCCAGCAGCCCTAGTCGGACTAGCGGGAGGTCCTACGAGCAGTACTTC	CASSPSRTSGRSYEQYF
.	TRBV7-2	TRBD2	TRBJ2-7	TGTGCCAGCAGCTTAGTCGGTGTCGCGGGAGGGTACGAGCAGTACTTC	CASSLVGVAGGYEQYF
.	TRBV13	TRBD1	TRBJ2-5	TGTGCCAGCAGCCTTATAATCCGGGACAGGGCGTACCAAGAGACCCAGTACTTC	CASSLIIRDRAYQETQYF
.	TRBV5-1	.	TRBJ2-1	TGCGCCAGCAGCCCCAGGTTTGGGGTCAATGAGCAGTTCTTC	CASSPRFGVNEQFF
.	TRBV15	.	TRBJ1-4	TGTGCCACCAGCAGAGACAGAGTCAAAGAAAAACTGTTTTTT	CATSRDRVKEKLFF
.	TRBV7-8	.	TRBJ2-7	TGTGCCAGCAGCCGTGGCGGGATGGCCTACGAGCAGTACTTC	CASSRGGMAYEQYF
.	TRBV7-9	.	TRBJ2-5	TGTGCCAGCAGCTTGACACCTGGCGGGAACCAAGAGACCCAGTACTTC	CASSLTPGGNQETQYF
.	TRBV19	.	TRBJ2-1	TGTGCCAGTAGTATAAGGCGGGACTCTTTCAATGAGCAGTTCTTC	CASSIRRDSFNEQFF
.	TRBV4-2	.	TRBJ1-3	TGTGCCAGCTCCGGACCGGGGGGCGACAGCTCTGGAAACACCATATATTTT	CASSGPGGDSSGNTIYF
once	TRBV3-1/TRBV3-2	TRBD1	TRBJ2-3	TGTGCCAGCAGCCACGGGACAGGTCCCACCTACCGCACAGATACGCAGTATTTT	CASSHGTGPTYRTDTQYF
.	TRBV11-2	.	TRBJ2-3	TGTGCCAGCAGCTGGGGAGCTGATACGCAGTATTTT	CASSWGADTQYF
.	TRBV24-1	.	TRBJ2-1	TGTGCCACCAGTGTGGGCTACAATGAGCAGTTCTTC	CATSVGYNEQFF
.	TRBV4-3	TRBD2	TRBJ2-1	TGCGCCAGCAGCCATAACGGCCCAGCGGGAGACTACAATGAGCAGTTCTTC	CASSHNGPAGDYNEQFF
.	TRBV11-2	TRBD2	TRBJ2-1	TGTGCCAGCAGCTTCCCCGGACTAGCGGGTGGCGAGCAGTTCTTC	CASSFPGLAGGEQFF
once	TRBV27	.	TRBJ2-7	TGTGCCAGCAGAGACAGCCCTTCCGAGCAGTACTTC	CASRDSPSEQYF
.	TRBV6-5	.	TRBJ2-2	TGTGCCAGCAGACCTCCAGGGGCCGGGGAGCTGTTTTTT	CASRPPGAGELFF
.	TRBV7-2	.	TRBJ2-1	TGTGCCAGCACCTCCGGGACGTGGAATGAGCAGTTCTTC	CASTSGTWNEQFF
.	TRBV4-3	.	TRBJ2-5	TGCGCCAGCAGCCAGGGTGCTGGAGGAGTCCAAGAGACCCAGTACTTC	CASSQGAGGVQETQYF
few	TRBV6-4	TRBD1	TRBJ2-3	TGTGCCAGCAGTGACTCCGGACAGGGGGGAGCAGATACGCAGTATTTT	CASSDSGQGGADTQYF
once	TRBV2	.	TRBJ2-2	TGTGCCAGCAACGTGTTGGGTTCCACCGGGGAGCTGTTTTTT	CASNVLGSTGELFF
.	TRBV18	.	TRBJ2-6	TGTGCCAGCTCACCAACGGGGGTGGGGGCCAACGTCCTGACTTTC	CASSPTGVGANVLTF
.	TRBV4-2	TRBD2	TRBJ2-3	TGTGCCAGCAGCCAAGAGCCTCTAGCGGGGAGCACAGATACGCAGTATTTT	CASSQEPLAGSTDTQYF